This T cell receptor beta chain stems from a study of PD-L1 blockade in urothelial cancer. Study information: Blood yielded a median of approximately 140,000 T cells per sample.

A remark on this clone: Antigen specificity is unknown.

Time point meaning: peripheral blood 6 weeks after treatment start. Profiling relied on immunoSEQ multiplex PCR, and the TCRdb table lists in-frame clones only, not all of them. The table lists around 69,000 clones, approximately 90% of them singletons. Study-wide results and caveats: Pretreatment blood TCR clonality under the median forecast improved survival.

Material: PBMCs, obtained around atezolizumab (anti-PD-L1) treatment. The TCR comes from a woman aged 80 or over with urothelial cancer.

The chain's CDR3 is CASSDSGLAVETQYF. The CDR3 bases are TGTGCCAGCAGTGATTCCGGACTAGCGGTAGAGACCCAGTACTTC. The chain uses TRBV6-1 and TRBJ2-5, with 10 bases that match TRBD2. This CDR3 spans 15 amino acids. CDR1 MNHNS and CDR2 SASEGT come from the germline V gene. The junction had 5 bases not matched to a gene; V was cut back by 3 bases and J by 4 bases.